This TCR beta chain was recovered during a study of T cells in Graves' hyperthyroidism and ophthalmopathy. Overall study: Peripheral blood samples were taken at initial diagnosis, prior to any treatment.

Germline values: CDR1 DFQATT, CDR2 SNEGSKA (reference sequence). The CDR3 is made up of 13 amino acids. This clonotype was picked up many times. Antigen unknown. It was considered stable Graves' hyperthyroidism when ophthalmopathy did not progress within 18 months. The source of the PBMCs was around 9 ml of fresh peripheral blood. Amplified regions were TCR beta CDR3 sequences from RNA transcripts. An initial round of RT-PCR targeting the TCR CDR3 relied on the HTBI primer set. Using its own MiXCR run on the multiplex PCR reads, TCRdb lists one record per CDR3 protein. Seen here are some 350,000 distinct CDR3 sequences, over 15% observed once, and the top ten hold 3% to 4.5%. Study-wide points: Blood also carried most thyroid clonotypes expanded above 0.001.

Sequenced input: blood. V and J are TRBV20-1 and TRBJ2-7; tentatively, D is TRBD1 (5 bases). The receptor's source is a woman between 18 and 30 years old with Graves' hyperthyroidism. CDR3 amino acids: CTAGQGFVYEQYF. As DNA, the CDR3 is TGCACCGCTGGGCAGGGTTTTGTTTACGAGCAGTACTTC.